This TCR beta chain is drawn from a study of OX40 agonist ivuxolimab in advanced cancers. Study background: People who had prior anti-PD-1, anti-PD-L1 or anti-CTLA-4 therapy could take part, and around 40% had some. Whole-study findings and limits: With doses of 0.1 to 3.0 mg/kg, CD4+ and CD8+ blood T cells had undergone clonal expansion by week 6. Patients with a partial response at 0.1-3.0 mg/kg had among the lowest clonal expansion.

Per the germline V gene, CDR1 is SGHNT and CDR2 is YYREEE (reference sequence). CDR3 length: 16 amino acids. V lost 0 bases and J 4 bases, leaving 15 bases between the germline ends. Concerning this clone itself: Its specificity is unknown.

This table comes from immunoSEQ multiplex PCR, and its TCRdb copy is limited to in-frame clones, with some not included. The sample carries more than 75,000 clones, 70% to 90% recorded once. The input for sequencing was CD4+ or CD8+ T cells sorted from blood, taken in a trial of the OX40 agonist ivuxolimab. The genes are TRBV5-4 and TRBJ2-3, with TRBD2 as a possible D gene (5 bases). This TCR was recovered from an adult with an advanced solid tumor such as melanoma, head and neck, liver or kidney cancer. CDR3 bases: TGTGCCAGCAGCTTGGCGGTAGCGAGTACCTCAGATACGCAGTATTTT. Encoded protein: CASSLAVASTSDTQYF.